This T cell receptor beta chain was captured in a study of cytomegalovirus exposure and HLA in healthy donors. Notes on this clone: Other DNA sequences in this specimen translate into the identical CDR3.

13 Jbeta primers and 60 Vbeta primers were used for the PCR. Sequenced by immunoSEQ multiplex PCR; TCRdb stores in-frame clones only, minus some. The sample has approximately 97,000 clones; nearly 65% are singletons. The CDR3 totals 13 residues. Trimming at V came to 9 bases and at J to 4 bases, leaving 6 bases not matched to a gene. Germline CDR1 and CDR2: LNHDA and SQIVND (reference sequence). Sequences were obtained from PBMCs. The receptor was isolated from a human donor in good health. J is TRBJ1-5 and V is TRBV19; TRBD1 agrees at 7 bases. The CDR3 sequence: CASRQGRNQPQHF. CDR3 DNA sequence: TGTGCCAGCCGACAGGGTAGAAATCAGCCCCAGCATTTT. Full variable domain (rest looked up from reference TRBV19 and TRBJ1-5): DGGITQSPKYLFRKEGQNVTLSCEQNLNHDAMYWYRQDPGQGLRLIYYSQIVNDFQKGDIAEGYSVSREKKESFPLTVTSAQKNPTAFYLCASRQGRNQPQHFGDGTRLSIL.